This T cell receptor (beta chain) was retrieved from a study of glioma-infiltrating T cells after dendritic cell vaccination. Background on the study: Autologous tumor lysate-pulsed dendritic cell vaccination was given between the early 2000s and the early 2010s.

CDR1 and CDR2 (germline): SGHRS, YFSETQ. This CDR3 has 13 residues. The V and J ends lost 2 bases and 11 bases, in that order; junction bases with no gene match: 8. The PCR used 60 V beta and 13 J beta primers. TCRdb keeps only in-frame clones here, not all; method: immunoSEQ multiplex PCR. Counted here are roughly 80,000 clones, over 75% occurring once; the ten biggest clones make up approximately 2.4%. Sample time point: after dendritic cell vaccination, including at tumor progression/relapse. Isocitrate dehydrogenase mutation was absent in all glioblastoma patients. Blood PBMC samples: pre-vaccination, two weeks post third vaccination, and at tumor progression.

The chain combines TRBV5-1 with TRBJ1-1; 8 nucleotides align to TRBD1. The sequences come from blood, collected after dendritic cell vaccination. This TCR came from a human donor with glioblastoma. CDR3 sequence: CASSFDRGSVAFF. The CDR3 bases are TGCGCCAGCAGCTTTGACAGGGGTTCGGTGGCTTTCTTT. Full variable domain (remainder filled in from reference TRBV5-1 and TRBJ1-1): KAGVTQTPRYLIKTRGQQVTLSCSPISGHRSVSWYQQTPGQGLQFLFEYFSETQRNKGNFPGRFSGRQFSNSRSEMNVSTLELGDSALYLCASSFDRGSVAFFGQGTRLTVV.